A selection of T cell receptor beta chains follows, all from one sample in a study of beta chain features in type 1 diabetes. TCRdb keeps only in-frame clones here, not all; method: immunoSEQ multiplex PCR. Of about 620,000 clones detected, around a sixth appear once; the ten largest clones hold around 0.095%. Source material: naive CD4+ T cells from blood. The receptors stem from a man between 18 and 35 years old in good health. CDR3s include the opening cysteine and the closing phenylalanine or tryptophan.

len,v_gene,j_gene,CDR3aa
13,TRBV5-1,TRBJ1-2,CASSVDNTYGYTF
12,TRBV10-3,TRBJ2-5,CAISESGETQYF
15,TRBV7-2,TRBJ1-1,CASSLGARGHTEAFF
14,TRBV27,TRBJ2-7,CASSLGTGLGEQYF
14,TRBV9,TRBJ1-6,CASSFRVGDSPLHF
15,TRBV15,TRBJ2-2,CATSDRGAFTGELFF
14,TRBV5-1,TRBJ1-1,CASSLKGVDTEAFF
14,TRBV29-1,TRBJ2-5,CSATSGGNQETQYF
16,TRBV18,TRBJ2-4,CASSPGLALHQNIQYF
12,TRBV28,TRBJ1-2,CASSLWTDGYTF
13,TRBV7-2,TRBJ1-1,CASSQGYGTEAFF
15,TRBV7-2,TRBJ1-6,CASSLAGRHNSPLHF
13,TRBV4-3,TRBJ2-1,CASSLDNYNEQFF
16,TRBV7-9,TRBJ2-5,CASSHIRAGVKETQYF
15,TRBV5-8,TRBJ2-4,CASSLGGVAKNIQYF
14,TRBV9,TRBJ2-1,CASSASGGNNEQFF
14,TRBV5-1,TRBJ1-5,CASSLEGSNQPQHF
14,TRBV11-2,TRBJ2-5,CASSPSWAGETQYF
14,TRBV6-1,TRBJ2-3,CASIRSGLTDTQYF
13,TRBV11-2,TRBJ2-1,CASSRGAELEQFF